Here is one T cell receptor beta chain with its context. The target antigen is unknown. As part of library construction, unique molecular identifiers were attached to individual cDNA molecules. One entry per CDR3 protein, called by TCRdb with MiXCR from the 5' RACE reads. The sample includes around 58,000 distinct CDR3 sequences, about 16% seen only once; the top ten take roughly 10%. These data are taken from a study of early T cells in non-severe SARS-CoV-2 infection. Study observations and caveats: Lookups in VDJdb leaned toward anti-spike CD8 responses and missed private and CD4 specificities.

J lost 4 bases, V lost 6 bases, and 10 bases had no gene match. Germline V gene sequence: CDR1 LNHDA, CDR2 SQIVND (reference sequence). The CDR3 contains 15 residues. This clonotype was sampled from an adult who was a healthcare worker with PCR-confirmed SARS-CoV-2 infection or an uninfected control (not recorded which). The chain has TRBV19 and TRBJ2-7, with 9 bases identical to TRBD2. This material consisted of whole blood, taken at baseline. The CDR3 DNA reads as TGTGCCAGTAGGGAGACTAGCGGAATTTCTTACGAGCAGTACTTC. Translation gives CASRETSGISYEQYF.